These 20 T cell receptor beta chains were all obtained from the same sample, sequenced in a study of T cell responses to AZD1222 COVID-19 vaccine. Assay: immunoSEQ multiplex PCR; the TCRdb copy retains only in-frame clones and omits some. The sample holds approximately 88,000 clones, 92% seen once. Material: peripheral blood, obtained on day 0 of AZD1222 vaccination. Every receptor here comes from an adult in good health.

The chain joins TRBV27 to TRBJ2-7; D possibly corresponds to TRBD1 (5 bases). The CDR3 is 14 amino acids. V gave up 3 bases and J gave up 1 base, with 10 bases separating them. Germline CDR1 reads MNHEY; CDR2 reads SMNVEV (reference sequence). CDR3 protein: CASSFWGQSYEQYF. The CDR3 region has the DNA TGTGCCAGCAGTTTTTGGGGCCAATCCTACGAGCAGTACTTC.

This chain joins TRBV5-1 and TRBJ2-7; D uncertain. V lost 2 bases and J 1 base, leaving 10 bases between the germline ends. This CDR3 comprises 14 residues. Germline V gene data show CDR1 as SGHRS and CDR2 as YFSETQ. DNA of the CDR3: TGCGCCAGCAGCTTTTCCGCAGTATCCTACGAGCAGTACTTC. The encoded protein is CASSFSAVSYEQYF.

This rearrangement joins TRBV28 to TRBJ2-3; TRBD2 is a possible D gene (5 bases). Trimming removed 7 bases from V and 6 bases from J, with 20 bases in between. CDR1 and CDR2 from the germline V gene are MDHEN and SYDVKM. The CDR3 is 15 residues long. The CDR3 DNA is TGTGCCAGCAAAGCCTTCTTTACTTCGGGGGATACGCAGTATTTT. It encodes CASKAFFTSGDTQYF.

The rearrangement joins TRBV12-1 to TRBJ2-5; the listed D gene, TRBD1, was not tested against the DNA. TRBV12-1 is classified as a pseudogene. The CDR3 runs 14 residues. CDR3 residues: CASSWRQFQETQYF. The CDR3 region has the DNA TGTGCCAGCAGCTGGAGACAGTTCCAAGAGACCCAGTACTTC.

This clone was detected only once. This chain uses TRBV28 with TRBJ2-3; 9 bases fit TRBD2. Germline V gene lookup returns CDR1 MDHEN and CDR2 SYDVKM. The CDR3 covers 17 residues. The trim removed 3 bases at V and 5 bases at J, leaving 12 bases unmatched. CDR3 in DNA: TGTGCCAGCAGTTTTATTTATGGGCGGGAGGGCCGAGATACGCAGTATTTT. Translated, it gives CASSFIYGREGRDTQYF.

The CDR3 DNA is TGTGCCTGGAGTGTGATTGCGGGAGGCCTCAATGAGCAGTTCTTC. As protein: CAWSVIAGGLNEQFF. V and J are TRBV30 and TRBJ2-1, with 8 bases matching TRBD2. The CDR3 has 15 residues. Germline assignment: CDR1 GTSNPN and CDR2 SVGIG (reference sequence). The J segment lost 6 bases and the V segment lost 0 bases, leaving 7 bases of the junction unmatched.

J is TRBJ2-6 and V is TRBV6-5; D remains ambiguous. Germline V gene lookup returns CDR1 MNHEY and CDR2 SVGAGI. Deletions cut 6 bases from V and 0 bases from J, with 9 bases between. The CDR3 sequence is 15 residues long. CDR3 in DNA: TGTGCCAGCAGGAGCCTCGGCTCTGGGGCCAACGTCCTGACTTTC. Translation: CASRSLGSGANVLTF.

V gene TRBV3-1 (or the pseudogene TRBV3-2) combines with J gene TRBJ1-2, with 11 bases lining up with TRBD1. The J segment lost 8 bases and the V segment lost 5 bases, leaving 10 bases of the junction unmatched. This CDR3 has 15 residues. Looked up from germline, CDR1 is LGHDT and CDR2 is YNNKEL (reference sequence). Here the CDR3 DNA reads TGTGCCAGCAGCGATCCCGGGACAGGGGGTCGGGGCTACACCTTC. It specifies CASSDPGTGGRGYTF.

The rearrangement links TRBV6-2 or TRBV6-3 to TRBJ2-3, with a weak D call TRBD2 (6 bases). V was pared by 0 bases and J by 7 bases, with 8 bases between. CDR1 is MNHEY, CDR2 SVGEGT, per germline. This CDR3 region has 13 residues. DNA of the CDR3: TGTGCCAGCAGTTACTCAGGAGGGTATACGCAGTATTTT. Residues: CASSYSGGYTQYF.

This clone was picked up a small number of times. This chain connects TRBV10-3 to TRBJ2-7; perhaps TRBD2 as D (7 bases). V dropped 5 bases and J dropped 7 bases, with 15 bases sitting between them. This CDR3 has 13 amino acids. Germline CDR1 and CDR2: ENHRY and SYGVKD. The CDR3 loop is CAISKGGGDEQYF. The CDR3 DNA reads as TGTGCCATCAGTAAAGGGGGAGGGGATGAGCAGTACTTC.

This clone was found once. The chain joins TRBV23-1 to TRBJ1-4; 8 bases map to TRBD1. TRBV23-1 is assigned to the ORF class and has an uncertain function. This CDR3 is built from 14 residues. J was trimmed by 8 bases and V by 7 bases; bases with no gene match: 9. The CDR3 loop is CASTLDRALEKLFF. Written as DNA, the CDR3 is TGCGCCAGCACCCTGGACAGGGCGTTGGAAAAACTGTTTTTT.

The V call is TRBV5-1, the J call TRBJ2-1, with unresolved D. Looked up from germline, CDR1 is SGHRS and CDR2 is YFSETQ. The germline V and J ends were trimmed by 4 bases and 3 bases, with 11 bases remaining between them. The CDR3 contains 14 residues. The CDR3 coding sequence is TGCGCCAGCAGCCTGGCCACAGACTACAATGAGCAGTTCTTC. The encoded protein is CASSLATDYNEQFF.

The chain joins TRBV6-5 to TRBJ2-2; 7 bases match TRBD2. V dropped 4 bases and J dropped 2; count of bases not matched to a gene: 1. Germline CDR1 is MNHEY and CDR2 is SVGAGI. The CDR3 consists of 14 residues. The CDR3 region has the DNA TGTGCCAGCAGTTCTAGCGGAAACACCGGGGAGCTGTTTTTT. Protein: CASSSSGNTGELFF.

V usage is TRBV29-1 and J usage is TRBJ2-2; no firm D call. CDR1 and CDR2 from the germline V gene are SQVTM and ANQGSEA. Trimming removed 4 bases from V and 0 bases from J, with 12 bases in between. The CDR3 extends over 15 amino acids. The CDR3 reads CSVGPPQPNTGELFF. The CDR3 coding sequence is TGCAGCGTTGGACCTCCGCAGCCGAACACCGGGGAGCTGTTTTTT.

Written as DNA, the CDR3 is TGTGCCAGCAGTTCCCGTTACACGGGACAGACAGACAATGAGCAGTTCTTC. Translation gives CASSSRYTGQTDNEQFF. This sequence joins TRBV5-6 and TRBJ2-1; 7 bases line up with TRBD1. This CDR3 contains 17 residues. V gave up 5 bases and J gave up 5 bases; unmatched junction bases: 16. Looked up from germline, CDR1 is SGHDT and CDR2 is YYEEEE.

J is TRBJ1-3 and V is TRBV6-5, with 8 positions matching TRBD1. Looked up from germline, CDR1 is MNHEY and CDR2 is SVGAGI. Trimming at V came to 5 bases and at J to 7 bases, leaving 10 bases not matched to a gene. This CDR3 comprises 15 residues. The CDR3 sequence is CASSNLGQGRNTIYF. The CDR3 DNA reads as TGTGCCAGCAGTAACCTCGGACAGGGTCGGAACACCATATATTTT.

The gene calls are TRBV29-1 and TRBJ2-7, with 8 bases that match TRBD2. The CDR3 is 17 residues long. J lost 1 base, V lost 6 bases, and 17 bases had no gene match. The germline V gene encodes CDR1 SQVTM and CDR2 ANQGSEA. The CDR3 DNA reads TGCAGCGTGGGACGCTTCAGGGTTAGCGGGACTTCCTACGAGCAGTACTTC. This sequence encodes CSVGRFRVSGTSYEQYF.

This chain connects TRBV6-1 to TRBJ2-2; D unclear. Germline V gene lookup returns CDR1 MNHNS and CDR2 SASEGT. The V end lost 1 base, the J end lost 6 bases, and 9 bases lay between the germline ends. The CDR3 sequence is 14 residues long. This CDR3 is CASSEDPRPGELFF. The CDR3 coding sequence is TGTGCCAGCAGTGAAGACCCCAGGCCCGGGGAGCTGTTTTTT.

The chain combines TRBV7-9 with TRBJ2-7; the D is unclear. The V gene lost 0 bases and the J gene lost 0 bases, with 6 bases spanning the gap. The CDR3 is 14 amino acids. CDR1 SEHNR and CDR2 FQNEAQ come from the germline V gene (reference sequence). The CDR3 loop is CASSLAQLSYEQYF. DNA for the CDR3: TGTGCCAGCAGCTTAGCGCAGCTCTCCTACGAGCAGTACTTC.

The J gene is TRBJ1-1, the V gene TRBV3-1 (or the pseudogene TRBV3-2), with 8 nucleotides matching TRBD1. The CDR3 spans 12 residues. The ends lost 2 bases at V and 10 bases at J; junction bases unmatched: 3. The germline V gene has CDR1 LGHDT and CDR2 YNNKEL (reference sequence). The chain's CDR3 is CASSQNRGIAFF. CDR3 coding DNA: TGTGCCAGCAGCCAAAACAGGGGGATAGCTTTCTTT.